The present TCR beta chain was sequenced within a study of T cells after posttransplantation cyclophosphamide. This table comes from immunoSEQ multiplex PCR, and its TCRdb copy is limited to in-frame clones, with some not included. The sample includes about 1,600 clones, roughly 71% of them seen just once. By share of the sample, this clone is medium-sized. A marrow graft followed busulfan-fludarabine conditioning, with cyclophosphamide on days +3 and +4. This CDR3 region has 16 residues. CDR1 and CDR2 from the germline V gene are SGHRS and YFSETQ. J lost 0 bases, V lost 0 bases, and 2 bases had no gene match.

This TCR derives from a young adult male patient who received an allogeneic stem cell transplant from a related donor, was CMV-positive, and had acute GVHD only. Some of these T cells may belong to the graft donor. This chain links TRBV5-1 with TRBJ2-2; 7 nucleotides line up with TRBD1. Sample: CD8+ T cells sorted from PBMCs, taken after allogeneic stem cell transplant with posttransplant cyclophosphamide. CDR3 DNA sequence: TGCGCCAGCAGCTTGGGACAGGGCGCGAACACCGGGGAGCTGTTTTTT. This sequence encodes CASSLGQGANTGELFF.